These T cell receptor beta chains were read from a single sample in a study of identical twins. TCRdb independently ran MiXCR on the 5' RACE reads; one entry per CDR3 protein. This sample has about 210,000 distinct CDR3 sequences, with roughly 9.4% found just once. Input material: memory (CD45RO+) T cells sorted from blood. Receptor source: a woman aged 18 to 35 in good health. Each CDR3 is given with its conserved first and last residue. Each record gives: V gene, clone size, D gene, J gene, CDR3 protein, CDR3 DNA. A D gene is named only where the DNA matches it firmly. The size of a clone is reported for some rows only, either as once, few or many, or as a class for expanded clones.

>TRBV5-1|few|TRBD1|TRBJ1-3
CASSLGGGQDYLSSGNTIYF
TGCGCCAGCAGCTTGGGTGGGGGACAGGACTATCTTTCCTCTGGAAACACCATATATTTT
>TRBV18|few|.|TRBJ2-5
CASSPPRETQYF
TGTGCCAGCTCACCCCCTCGGGAGACCCAGTACTTC
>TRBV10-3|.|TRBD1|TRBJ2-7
CAIRGTGSYEQYF
TGTGCCATCAGAGGGACAGGGTCATACGAGCAGTACTTC
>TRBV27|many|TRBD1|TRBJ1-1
CASSLPLQGNGMVVTEAFF
TGTGCCAGCAGTTTACCGTTACAGGGGAATGGGATGGTTGTCACTGAAGCTTTCTTT
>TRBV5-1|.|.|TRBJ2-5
CASRYDRSQETQYF
TGCGCCAGCAGGTATGACAGGTCCCAAGAGACCCAGTACTTC
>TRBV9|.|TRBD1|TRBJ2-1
CASSGTGGNEQFF
TGTGCCAGCAGCGGAACAGGGGGCAATGAGCAGTTCTTC
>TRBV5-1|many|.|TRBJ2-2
CASSLGRQNTGELFF
TGCGCCAGCAGCTTGGGACGTCAGAACACCGGGGAGCTGTTTTTT
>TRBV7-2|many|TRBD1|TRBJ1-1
CASSWLQGARTEAFF
TGTGCCAGCAGCTGGTTACAGGGGGCGAGGACTGAAGCTTTCTTT
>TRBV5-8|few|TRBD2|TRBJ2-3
CASSWRGTSGGTDTQYF
TGTGCCAGCAGCTGGCGGGGGACTAGCGGGGGCACAGATACGCAGTATTTT
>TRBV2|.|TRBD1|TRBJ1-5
CASRRNLNRGRSNQPQHF
TGTGCCAGCAGACGAAACTTAAACAGGGGAAGGAGCAATCAGCCCCAGCATTTT
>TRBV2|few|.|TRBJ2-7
CASRKEKQYF
TGTGCCAGCAGGAAGGAGAAGCAGTACTTC
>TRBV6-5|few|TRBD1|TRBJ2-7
CASSYSSGTGGYEQYF
TGTGCCAGCAGTTACTCGAGCGGGACAGGGGGGTACGAGCAGTACTTC
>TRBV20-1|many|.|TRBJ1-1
CSSRRQLNTEAFF
TGCAGTTCCAGGAGGCAATTGAACACTGAAGCTTTCTTT
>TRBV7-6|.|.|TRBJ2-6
CASSLQSSGANVLTF
TGTGCCAGCAGCCTTCAGTCCTCTGGGGCCAACGTCCTGACTTTC
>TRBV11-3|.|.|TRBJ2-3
CASSLGDSNPQYF
TGTGCCAGCAGCTTAGGGGACTCCAATCCGCAGTATTTT
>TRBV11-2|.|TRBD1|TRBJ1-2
CASSPDRDYGNTF
TGTGCCAGCAGCCCGGACAGGGACTATGGCAACACCTTC
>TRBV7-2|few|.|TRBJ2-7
CASSFNSGAEQYF
TGTGCCAGCAGCTTCAATTCCGGGGCCGAGCAGTACTTC
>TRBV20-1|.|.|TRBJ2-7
CSANRQSPDEQYF
TGCAGTGCCAACAGACAGTCCCCTGACGAGCAGTACTTC
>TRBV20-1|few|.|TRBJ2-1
CSAVKASSYNEQFF
TGCAGTGCTGTGAAGGCCAGCTCCTACAATGAGCAGTTCTTC
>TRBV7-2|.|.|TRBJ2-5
CASSLVGLGRQETQYF
TGTGCCAGCAGCTTAGTCGGACTGGGTCGGCAAGAGACCCAGTACTTC
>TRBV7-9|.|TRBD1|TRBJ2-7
CASTQGDYEQYF
TGTGCCAGCACTCAGGGGGACTACGAGCAGTACTTC
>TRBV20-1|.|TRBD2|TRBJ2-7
CSARELAGSYEQYF
TGCAGTGCTAGAGAACTAGCGGGGTCATACGAGCAGTACTTC
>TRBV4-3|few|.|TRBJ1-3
CASSFLQGTGNTIYF
TGCGCCAGCAGCTTCCTACAGGGAACTGGAAACACCATATATTTT
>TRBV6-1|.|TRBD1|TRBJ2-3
CASEERGRRSTDTQYF
TGTGCCAGCGAGGAAAGGGGGCGCAGATCCACAGATACGCAGTATTTT
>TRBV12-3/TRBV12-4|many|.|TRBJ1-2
CASSEVTAYGYTF
TGTGCCAGCAGTGAGGTCACAGCTTATGGCTACACCTTC
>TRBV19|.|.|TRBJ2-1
CASSGDWRPYDEQFF
TGTGCCAGTAGTGGGGACTGGCGTCCCTACGATGAGCAGTTCTTC
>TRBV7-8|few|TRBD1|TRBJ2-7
CASSSVGTGGYEQYF
TGTGCCAGCAGCTCAGTAGGGACAGGGGGATACGAGCAGTACTTC
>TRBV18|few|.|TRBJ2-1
CASSPSTNFNEQFF
TGTGCCAGCTCACCATCGACTAATTTCAATGAGCAGTTCTTC
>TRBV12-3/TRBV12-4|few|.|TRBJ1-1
CASSRDLEAFF
TGTGCCAGCAGTCGGGACCTCGAAGCTTTCTTT
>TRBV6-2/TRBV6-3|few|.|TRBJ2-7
CASSYSLTGAGVRYEQYF
TGTGCCAGCAGTTACTCGCTGACAGGGGCGGGGGTCCGCTACGAGCAGTACTTC
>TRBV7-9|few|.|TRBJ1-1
CASSLAGGKAFF
TGTGCCAGCAGCTTAGCGGGGGGGAAAGCTTTCTTT